The TCR beta chain described here comes from a study of shared clonotypes between healthy human individuals. In the study overall: Plates per donor: three CD4 naive, three CD4 memory, two CD8 naive, one CD8 memory. Study-wide points: Naive subsets generally had larger estimated richness than memory subsets. Incompleteness in sorted-subset sequencing, despite large depth, was shown by rarefaction.

CD8 cells classed as naive were CD45RO-negative and positively selected for CCR7, excluding terminally differentiated effector memory CD45RA+ cells. This CDR3 comprises 13 residues. V gave up 2 bases and J gave up 6 bases, with 10 bases separating them. CDR1 and CDR2 (germline): SGHDT, YYEEEE. As regards this clone: What it binds is unknown.

Every subset's genomic DNA went evenly onto several immunoSEQ plates. Profiling relied on immunoSEQ multiplex PCR, and the TCRdb table lists in-frame clones only, not all of them. The sample contains about 820,000 clones, 90% to 95% of which appear only once. Sequences were obtained from naive CD8+ T cells sorted from blood. The receptor was isolated from a young man in good health. This chain joins TRBV5-6 and TRBJ2-3; D possibly corresponds to TRBD1 (5 bases). The CDR3, as DNA: TGTGCCAGCAGCTTTACGGACACCGATACGCAGTATTTT. Translated, it gives CASSFTDTDTQYF.